Listed below are T cell receptor beta chains from one sample, sequenced in a study of control samples from healthy donors and cancer patients. Only in-frame clones appear in the TCRdb table, and some are missing; sequencing was by immunoSEQ multiplex PCR. This table has fewer than 30,000 clones, 85% appearing once. Sequenced input: PBMCs. These receptors were taken from an older woman with head and neck cancer. The conserved cysteine and the conserved F or W are not part of the CDR3 here. Each record gives: V gene, CDR3 protein.

v_call: TRBV7-7
cdr3_aa: ASSLSGGTDTQY

v_call: TRBV2
cdr3_aa: ASKGPTYNEQF

v_call: TRBV5-1
cdr3_aa: ASSDRTVNTGELF

v_call: TRBV2
cdr3_aa: ASRSVSTDTQY

v_call: TRBV18
cdr3_aa: ASAEPSGVTYEQY

v_call: TRBV7-2
cdr3_aa: ASSLDSGAGTEAF

v_call: TRBV5-1
cdr3_aa: ASSLAGTGKPYEQY

v_call: TRBV2
cdr3_aa: ASSGDPNTIY

v_call: TRBV21-1
cdr3_aa: ASSKPVDQSKTGALYSKNIQY

v_call: TRBV7-8
cdr3_aa: ASSFADSRFEQF

v_call: TRBV7-2
cdr3_aa: ASSTGGRGRNTEAF

v_call: TRBV5-1
cdr3_aa: ASSLDPGAYQETQY

v_call: TRBV3-1/TRBV3-2
cdr3_aa: ASSQSPDGNQPQH

v_call: TRBV29-1
cdr3_aa: SVEDEGEGWHTEAF

v_call: TRBV9
cdr3_aa: ASSVDSYGEKLF

v_call: TRBV6-2/TRBV6-3
cdr3_aa: ASSYSTGTGTYEQY

v_call: TRBV6-5
cdr3_aa: ASSRQGSYEQY

v_call: TRBV9
cdr3_aa: ASSSQQGNSPLH